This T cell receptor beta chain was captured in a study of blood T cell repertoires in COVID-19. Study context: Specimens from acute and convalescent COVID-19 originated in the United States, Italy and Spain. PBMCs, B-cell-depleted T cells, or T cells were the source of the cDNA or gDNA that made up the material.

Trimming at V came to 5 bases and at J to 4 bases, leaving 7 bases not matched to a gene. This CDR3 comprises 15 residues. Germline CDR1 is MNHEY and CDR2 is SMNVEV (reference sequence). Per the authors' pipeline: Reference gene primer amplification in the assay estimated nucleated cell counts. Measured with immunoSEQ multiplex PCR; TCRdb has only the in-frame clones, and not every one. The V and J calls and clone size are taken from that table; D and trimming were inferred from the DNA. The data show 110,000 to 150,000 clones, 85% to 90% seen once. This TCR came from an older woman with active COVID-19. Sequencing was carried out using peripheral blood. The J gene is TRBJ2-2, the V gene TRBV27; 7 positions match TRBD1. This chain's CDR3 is CASSGRGRATGELFF. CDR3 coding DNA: TGTGCCAGCAGTGGTAGGGGGCGCGCCACCGGGGAGCTGTTTTTT.